This is a list of T cell receptor beta chains from one sample in a study of shared clonotypes between healthy human individuals. TCRdb keeps only in-frame clones here, not all; method: immunoSEQ multiplex PCR. This table has about half a million clones, 60% to 80% appearing once. The specimen was PBMCs. These receptors were collected from a middle-aged woman in good health. Some clones in this sample may be carry-over from other donors' samples. Both conserved end residues are part of each CDR3. D genes are given only for firm matches.

J gene | D gene | V gene | CDR3 protein
TRBJ1-5 | NA | TRBV28 | CASTEGTSNQPQHF
TRBJ2-7 | NA | TRBV7-7 | CASSLRISYEQYF
TRBJ2-2 | NA | TRBV6-6 | CASTLGWTLGTGELFF
TRBJ2-1 | NA | TRBV9 | CASSVSGSGNNEQFF
TRBJ2-1 | TRBD2 | TRBV5-6 | CASSWNPPGGQNEQFF
TRBJ2-3 | NA | TRBV5-5 | CASSLSDRYTDTQYF
TRBJ2-2 | NA | TRBV5-1 | CASSLGHTNTGELFF
TRBJ2-3 | NA | TRBV2 | CASSDLGVADTQYF
TRBJ2-1 | TRBD1 | TRBV10-2 | CASGGTGGYNEQFF
TRBJ2-7 | NA | TRBV7-2 | CASSSHIYEQYF
TRBJ2-7 | NA | TRBV14 | CASSHPGNWYEQYF
TRBJ2-3 | NA | TRBV4-3 | CASSRNLADTQYF
TRBJ2-1 | NA | TRBV10-3 | CAISESVGNGEQFF
TRBJ1-3 | NA | TRBV6-5 | CASSTGNGNTIYF
TRBJ2-7 | NA | TRBV28 | CASSLLHYEQYF
TRBJ2-7 | NA | TRBV28 | CASSLTPSSYEQYF
TRBJ1-5 | TRBD1 | TRBV9 | CASSVTGGDNQPQHF
TRBJ2-1 | TRBD2 | TRBV2 | CASTNLAGGPREQFF
TRBJ1-3 | NA | TRBV9 | CASSPRQSSSGNTIYF
TRBJ1-2 | TRBD1 | TRBV28 | CASSPRQGYGYTF
TRBJ1-5 | TRBD1 | TRBV7-2 | CASSLSGGHSNQPQHF
TRBJ1-3 | NA | TRBV9 | CASSQSRGGNTIYF
TRBJ2-7 | NA | TRBV27 | CASSSSDRYTYEQYF
TRBJ1-5 | NA | TRBV7-6 | CASSLMGEGQPQHF